This TCR beta chain was sequenced during a study of T cell responses to AZD1222 COVID-19 vaccine. Study-wide results and caveats: Females made up more of the donors, who were largely white British, and clonal diversity may have come out too low.

CDR1 and CDR2 (germline): MDHEN, SYDVKM. Trimming left V 5 bases short and J 3 bases short, with 7 bases between. CDR3 length equals 13 residues. As for this clone: Its antigen is unidentified.

Sequencing was performed with immunoSEQ multiplex PCR; in TCRdb, only in-frame clones are kept and a portion is missing. The table has 120,000 or so clones, approximately 89% seen once. This TCR derives from an adult in good health. The chain links TRBV28 to TRBJ2-2; D remains unclear. Sequenced material: peripheral blood, taken on day 0 of AZD1222 vaccination. CDR3 protein: CASSPPHTGELFF. The CDR3, as DNA: TGTGCCAGCAGTCCCCCGCACACCGGGGAGCTGTTTTTT.